This T cell receptor beta chain is from a study of OX40 agonist ivuxolimab in advanced cancers. Looking at the study overall: People who had prior anti-PD-1, anti-PD-L1 or anti-CTLA-4 therapy could take part, and 35% to 50% had some.

Method: immunoSEQ multiplex PCR; TCRdb's copy keeps in-frame clones and lacks some. In the table there are approximately 39,000 clones, under 85% of which are singletons. V lost 8 bases and J 0 bases, leaving 13 bases between the germline ends. The CDR3 length is 15 residues. Germline V gene data show CDR1 as SEHNR and CDR2 as FQNEAQ (reference sequence). Blood draws occurred at baseline, cycle 4 day 1, and cycle 7 day 1. This chain uses TRBV7-9 with TRBJ2-2, with D possibly being TRBD2 (5 bases). The sequencing here drew on CD4+ or CD8+ T cells sorted from blood, taken in a trial of the OX40 agonist ivuxolimab. The clonotype originates from an adult with an advanced solid tumor such as melanoma, head and neck, liver or kidney cancer. CDR3 nucleotides: TGTGCCAGCTTAACGGGGAGTCCGAACACCGGGGAGCTGTTTTTT. This encodes CASLTGSPNTGELFF.